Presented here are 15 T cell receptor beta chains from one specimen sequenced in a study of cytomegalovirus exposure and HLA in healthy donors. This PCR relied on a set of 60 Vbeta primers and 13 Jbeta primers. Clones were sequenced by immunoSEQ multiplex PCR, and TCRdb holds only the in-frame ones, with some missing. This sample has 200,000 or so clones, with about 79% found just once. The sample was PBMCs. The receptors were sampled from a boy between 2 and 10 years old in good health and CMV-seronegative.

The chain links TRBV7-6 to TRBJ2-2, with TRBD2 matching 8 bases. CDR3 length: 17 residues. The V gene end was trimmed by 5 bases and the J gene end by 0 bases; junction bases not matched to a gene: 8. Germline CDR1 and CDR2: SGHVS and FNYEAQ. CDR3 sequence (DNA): TGTGCCAGCAGCCCAAACCCGGGGGGGCCGAACACCGGGGAGCTGTTTTTT. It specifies CASSPNPGGPNTGELFF.

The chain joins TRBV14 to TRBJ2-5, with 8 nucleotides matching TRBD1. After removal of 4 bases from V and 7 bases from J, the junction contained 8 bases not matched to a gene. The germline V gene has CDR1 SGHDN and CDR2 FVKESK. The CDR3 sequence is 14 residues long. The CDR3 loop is CASSPGTGGVTQYF. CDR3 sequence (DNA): TGTGCCAGCAGCCCCGGGACAGGCGGGGTGACCCAGTACTTC.

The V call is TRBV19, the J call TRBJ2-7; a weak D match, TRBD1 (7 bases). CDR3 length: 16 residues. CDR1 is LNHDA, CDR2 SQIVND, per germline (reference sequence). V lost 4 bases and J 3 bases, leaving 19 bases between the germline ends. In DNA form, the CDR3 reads TGTGCCAGTAGTAACAGGGGAGGTGAATCGATCTACGAGCAGTACTTC. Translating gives CASSNRGGESIYEQYF.

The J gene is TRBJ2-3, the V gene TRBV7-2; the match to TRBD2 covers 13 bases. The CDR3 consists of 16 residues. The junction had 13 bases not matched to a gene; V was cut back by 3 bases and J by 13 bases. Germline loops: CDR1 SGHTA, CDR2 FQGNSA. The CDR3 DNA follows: TGTGCCAGCAGCTTGCGACTAGCGGGGGGAAACAGGCCGGAGTATTTT. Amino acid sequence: CASSLRLAGGNRPEYF. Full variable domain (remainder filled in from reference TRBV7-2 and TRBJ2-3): GAGVSQSPSNKVTEKGKDVELRCDPISGHTALYWYRQSLGQGLEFLIYFQGNSAPDKSGLPSDRFSAERTGGSVSTLTIQRTQQEDSAVYLCASSLRLAGGNRPEYFGPGTRLTVL.

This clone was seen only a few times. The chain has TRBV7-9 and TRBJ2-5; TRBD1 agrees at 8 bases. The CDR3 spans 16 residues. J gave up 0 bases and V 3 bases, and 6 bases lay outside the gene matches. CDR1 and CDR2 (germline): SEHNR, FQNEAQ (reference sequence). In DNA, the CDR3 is TGTGCCAGCAGCTTGGGACAGGTCAAGTACCAAGAGACCCAGTACTTC. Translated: CASSLGQVKYQETQYF.

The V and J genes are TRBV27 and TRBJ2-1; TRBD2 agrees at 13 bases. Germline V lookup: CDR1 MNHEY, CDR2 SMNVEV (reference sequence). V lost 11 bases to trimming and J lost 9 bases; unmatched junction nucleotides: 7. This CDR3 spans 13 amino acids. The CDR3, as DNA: TGTGCCGCCGGACTAGCGGGGGAGGTTGAGCAGTTCTTC. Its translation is CAAGLAGEVEQFF.

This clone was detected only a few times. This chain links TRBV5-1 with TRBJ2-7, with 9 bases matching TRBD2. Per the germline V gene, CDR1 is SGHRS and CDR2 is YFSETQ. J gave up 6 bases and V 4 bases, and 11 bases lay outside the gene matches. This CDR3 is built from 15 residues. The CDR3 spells CASSPTLAGSGEQYF. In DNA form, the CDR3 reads TGCGCCAGCAGCCCGACCCTAGCGGGGTCGGGCGAGCAGTACTTC.

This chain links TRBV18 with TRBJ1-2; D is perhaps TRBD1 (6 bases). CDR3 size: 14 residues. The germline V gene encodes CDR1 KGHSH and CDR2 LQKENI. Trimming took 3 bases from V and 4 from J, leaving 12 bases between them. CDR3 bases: TGTGCCAGCTCACCGGACAGAACCCTCTATGGCTACACCTTC. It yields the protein CASSPDRTLYGYTF.

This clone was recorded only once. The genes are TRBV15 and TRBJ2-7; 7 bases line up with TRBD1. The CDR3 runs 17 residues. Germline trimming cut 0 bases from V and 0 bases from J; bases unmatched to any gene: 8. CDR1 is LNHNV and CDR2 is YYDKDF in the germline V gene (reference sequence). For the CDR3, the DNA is TGTGCCACCAGCAGAGACCCCGGGACAGCCATCTCCTACGAGCAGTACTTC. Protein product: CATSRDPGTAISYEQYF.

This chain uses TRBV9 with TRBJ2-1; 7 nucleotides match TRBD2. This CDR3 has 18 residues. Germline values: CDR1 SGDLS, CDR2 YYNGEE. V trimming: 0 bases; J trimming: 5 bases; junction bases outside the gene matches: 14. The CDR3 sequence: CASSVAPGPGGVDNEQFF. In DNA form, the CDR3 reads TGTGCCAGCAGCGTAGCCCCCGGACCGGGGGGAGTTGACAATGAGCAGTTCTTC.

The CDR3 protein is CASSVEGGTGPTDTQYF. The CDR3 nucleotides are TGTGCCAGCAGCGTAGAAGGAGGGACAGGACCCACAGATACGCAGTATTTT. The chain is built from TRBV9 and TRBJ2-3; TRBD1 agrees at 8 bases. J gave up 2 bases and V 0 bases, and 8 bases lay outside the gene matches. This CDR3 spans 17 amino acids. CDR1 SGDLS and CDR2 YYNGEE come from the germline V gene.

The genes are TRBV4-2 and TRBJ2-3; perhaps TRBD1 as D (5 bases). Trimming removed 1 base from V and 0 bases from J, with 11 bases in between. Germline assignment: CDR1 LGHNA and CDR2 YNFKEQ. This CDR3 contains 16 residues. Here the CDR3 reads CASSQAPRASTDTQYF. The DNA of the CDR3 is TGTGCCAGCAGCCAAGCGCCCAGGGCAAGCACAGATACGCAGTATTTT.

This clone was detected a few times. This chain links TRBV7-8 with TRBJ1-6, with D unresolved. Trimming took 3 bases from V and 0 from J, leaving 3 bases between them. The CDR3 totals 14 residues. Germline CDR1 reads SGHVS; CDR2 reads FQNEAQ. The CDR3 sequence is CASSFRSYNSPLHF. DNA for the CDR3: TGTGCCAGCAGCTTCCGCTCCTATAATTCACCCCTCCACTTT. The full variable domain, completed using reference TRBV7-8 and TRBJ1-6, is GAGVSQSPRYKVAKRGQDVALRCDPISGHVSLFWYQQALGQGPEFLTYFQNEAQLDKSGLPSDRFFAERPEGSVSTLKIQRTQQEDSAVYLCASSFRSYNSPLHFGNGTRLTVT.

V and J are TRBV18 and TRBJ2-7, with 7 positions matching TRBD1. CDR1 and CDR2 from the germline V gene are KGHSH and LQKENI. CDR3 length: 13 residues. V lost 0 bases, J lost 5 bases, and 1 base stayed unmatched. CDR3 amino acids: CASSPPDRHEQYF. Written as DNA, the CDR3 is TGTGCCAGCTCACCACCGGACAGGCACGAGCAGTACTTC.

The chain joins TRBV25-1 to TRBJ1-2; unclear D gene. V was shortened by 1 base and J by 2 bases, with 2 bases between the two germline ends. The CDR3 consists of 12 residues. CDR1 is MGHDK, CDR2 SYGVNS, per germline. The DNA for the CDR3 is TGTGCCAGCAGTGAATCAAACTATGGCTACACCTTC. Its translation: CASSESNYGYTF.